Below are 20 T cell receptor beta chains sequenced from a single sample in a study of blood T cell repertoires in COVID-19. The repertoire was sequenced with immunoSEQ multiplex PCR; TCRdb's copy has only in-frame clones and lacks some. The sample carries fewer than 300,000 clones, 65% to 90% recorded once. The sequenced sample was peripheral blood. All receptors come from a man aged 45-60 years with active or convalescent COVID-19.

The chain links TRBV2 to TRBJ1-5, with 10 positions matching TRBD1. The CDR3 is 14 residues long. Losses at the gene ends were 6 bases for V and 7 bases for J; bases not matched to a gene: 6. The germline V gene has CDR1 SNHLY and CDR2 FYNNEI. The chain's CDR3 is CASSSDRGQQPQHF. The CDR3, as DNA: TGTGCCAGCAGCTCTGACAGGGGGCAACAGCCCCAGCATTTT.

The V gene is TRBV4-1, the J gene TRBJ2-7, with D possibly being TRBD1 (6 bases). Per germline, CDR1 MGHRA and CDR2 YSYEKL. V lost 4 bases and J 0 bases, leaving 13 bases between the germline ends. The CDR3 loop spans 15 amino acids. CDR3 residues: CASSPRQVSSYEQYF. CDR3 sequence (DNA): TGCGCCAGCAGCCCCCGACAGGTGAGCTCCTACGAGCAGTACTTC.

The chain has TRBV19 and TRBJ1-6, with TRBD1 identical over 9 bases. Germline values: CDR1 LNHDA, CDR2 SQIVND (reference sequence). There are 15 residues in the CDR3. The junction had 8 bases not matched to a gene; V was cut back by 7 bases and J by 7 bases. DNA of the CDR3: TGTGCCAGTAAACCTGGACAGGGGATAAATTCACCCCTCCACTTT. As protein: CASKPGQGINSPLHF.

CDR3 amino acids: CASSQWGRQGYGNTIYF. DNA of the CDR3: TGCGCCAGCAGTCAATGGGGTCGACAGGGCTACGGAAACACCATATATTTT. The rearrangement joins TRBV23-1 to TRBJ1-3, with TRBD1 identical over 7 bases. TRBV23-1 is reported as an ORF; its role is uncertain. Losses at the gene ends were 1 base for V and 4 bases for J; bases not matched to a gene: 10. The CDR3 spans 17 residues.

The chain has TRBV7-9 and TRBJ2-7, with TRBD1 matching 7 bases. The V gene's germline CDR1 is SEHNR and CDR2 FQNEAQ (reference sequence). This CDR3 is 14 amino acids long. V gave up 4 bases and J gave up 5 bases; unmatched junction bases: 8. This CDR3 reads CASSYTQGTHEQYF. The CDR3 region has the DNA TGTGCCAGCAGCTACACACAGGGGACCCACGAGCAGTACTTC. The whole variable domain, remainder taken from reference TRBV7-9 and TRBJ2-7, is DTGVSQNPRHKITKRGQNVTFRCDPISEHNRLYWYRQTLGQGPEFLTYFQNEAQLEKSRLLSDRFSAERPKGSFSTLEIQRTEQGDSAMYLCASSYTQGTHEQYFGPGTRLTVT.

J is TRBJ2-2 and V is TRBV24-1; D is possibly TRBD1 (6 bases). Germline V CDR1 and CDR2: KGHDR, SFDVKD. The CDR3 has 20 amino acids. V lost 0 bases and J 1 base, leaving 20 bases between the germline ends. CDR3 nucleotides: TGTGCCACCAGTGATTTGGGTGCCCTGACAGGAGCCGGGAACACCGGGGAGCTGTTTTTT. This encodes CATSDLGALTGAGNTGELFF.

The J gene is TRBJ2-1, the V gene TRBV6-1; 12 bases align to TRBD2. The CDR3 extends over 15 amino acids. The V segment lost 0 bases and the J segment 8 bases; nucleotides outside the gene matches: 2. CDR1 is MNHNS, CDR2 SASEGT, per germline. For the CDR3, the DNA is TGTGCCAGCAGTGAAGCGACTAGCGGGAGTGATGAGCAGTTCTTC. This translates into CASSEATSGSDEQFF.

In its sample, this clone was seen a few times. The CDR3 reads CSVRQVPFSNEQFF. The CDR3, as DNA: TGCAGCGTCCGACAGGTCCCTTTTTCGAATGAGCAGTTCTTC. V is TRBV29-1 and J is TRBJ2-1, with D possibly TRBD1 on 6 matching bases. Germline V gene lookup returns CDR1 SQVTM and CDR2 ANQGSEA. The CDR3 is 14 amino acids. With 6 bases removed from V and 7 bases from J, the gap between germline ends came to 19 bases.

CDR3 protein: CASSLAGGTGAADTQYF. CDR3 nucleotide sequence: TGCGCCAGCAGCTTGGCCGGAGGGACAGGGGCCGCAGATACGCAGTATTTT. The V call is TRBV5-1, the J call TRBJ2-3, with 10 bases identical to TRBD1. CDR1 is SGHRS, CDR2 YFSETQ, per germline. This CDR3 is built from 17 residues. V was clipped by 0 bases and J by 4 bases; unmatched bases: 8.

The V and J genes are TRBV19 and TRBJ1-5, with 9 bases identical to TRBD1. The CDR3 extends over 17 amino acids. J was trimmed by 1 base and V by 9 bases; bases with no gene match: 13. The V gene's germline CDR1 is LNHDA and CDR2 SQIVND (reference sequence). This chain's CDR3 is CASQSTGGLSSNQPQHF. In DNA, the CDR3 is TGTGCCAGCCAATCGACAGGGGGTCTTTCGAGCAATCAGCCCCAGCATTTT.

The chain couples TRBV12-3 or TRBV12-4 to TRBJ1-2; D is ambiguous. V lost 5 bases and J lost 8, with 15 bases in between. The CDR3 consists of 13 residues. DNA of the CDR3: TGTGCCAGCAGTGCGGCAGAGAGAGTGGGCTACACCTTC. Protein: CASSAAERVGYTF.

The V call is TRBV4-1, the J call TRBJ2-2; 7 bases map to TRBD2. Unmatched junction bases numbered 8, after V lost 4 bases and J lost 6 bases. This CDR3 region has 15 residues. Germline V lookup: CDR1 MGHRA, CDR2 YSYEKL. The chain's CDR3 is CASSLREGKAGELFF. CDR3 coding DNA: TGCGCCAGCAGCCTCAGGGAGGGGAAGGCCGGGGAGCTGTTTTTT.

This chain connects TRBV5-1 to TRBJ2-5; TRBD1 is a possible D gene (5 bases). The V gene lost 4 bases and the J gene lost 2 bases, with 12 bases spanning the gap. The germline V gene has CDR1 SGHRS and CDR2 YFSETQ. This CDR3 has 14 residues. The CDR3 region is CASSTGHNQETQYF. CDR3 DNA: TGCGCCAGCAGCACTGGACACAATCAAGAGACCCAGTACTTC.

CDR3 amino acids: CASSYSIGTIQETQYF. The CDR3, as DNA: TGTGCCAGCAGTTACTCGATTGGGACTATCCAAGAGACCCAGTACTTC. This chain joins TRBV6-5 and TRBJ2-5; 7 bases align to TRBD2. Trimming cost V 0 bases and J 1 base; bases outside gene matches: 5. The germline gives CDR1 MNHEY, CDR2 SVGAGI. This CDR3 comprises 16 residues.

The chain recombines TRBV7-6 with TRBJ2-6, with TRBD1 as a possible D gene (6 bases). The ends were cut back, 5 bases at V and 0 bases at J, with 11 bases in the middle. This CDR3 spans 16 amino acids. Looked up from germline, CDR1 is SGHVS and CDR2 is FNYEAQ. CDR3 protein: CASSPTGSSGANVLTF. The CDR3 region has the DNA TGTGCCAGCAGCCCTACAGGGTCCTCTGGGGCCAACGTCCTGACTTTC.

This sequence joins TRBV6-5 and TRBJ1-5; 7 bases are a match to TRBD1. Germline CDR1 is MNHEY and CDR2 is SVGAGI. V shed 4 bases and J 2 bases; nucleotides not matched to a gene: 5. This CDR3 spans 15 amino acids. CDR3 sequence reads: CASSSTGSGNQPQHF. The CDR3 nucleotides read TGTGCCAGCAGTTCGACAGGGTCTGGCAATCAGCCCCAGCATTTT.

The rearrangement joins TRBV5-1 to TRBJ2-1, with TRBD2 matching 7 bases. Germline V gene lookup returns CDR1 SGHRS and CDR2 YFSETQ. V dropped 4 bases and J dropped 6; count of bases not matched to a gene: 7. The CDR3 loop spans 14 amino acids. The CDR3 loop is CASSLGDYLNEQFF. The CDR3, as DNA: TGCGCCAGCAGCCTAGGGGACTACCTCAATGAGCAGTTCTTC.

The V call is TRBV7-4, the J call TRBJ2-1, with 10 nucleotides matching TRBD2. CDR3 length: 16 residues. The trim removed 4 bases at V and 3 bases at J, leaving 6 bases unmatched. Per germline, CDR1 SGHVT and CDR2 SQSDAQ. As DNA, the CDR3 is TGTGCCAGCAGCTCTAGCGGGAGAGGCCACTACAATGAGCAGTTCTTC. As protein: CASSSSGRGHYNEQFF.

The gene calls are TRBV4-1 and TRBJ2-7, with D perhaps TRBD2 (6 bases). V was trimmed by 1 base and J by 6 bases, leaving 19 bases between them. Germline assignment: CDR1 MGHRA and CDR2 YSYEKL. The CDR3 totals 16 residues. For the CDR3, the DNA is TGCGCCAGCAGCCAAGGTTGGATCGCAGCGACTAGCGAGCAGTACTTC. This translates into CASSQGWIAATSEQYF.

The chain uses TRBV7-9 and TRBJ1-2; 8 nucleotides line up with TRBD1. The germline V gene encodes CDR1 SEHNR and CDR2 FQNEAQ (reference sequence). V dropped 1 base and J dropped 10; count of bases not matched to a gene: 2. This CDR3 is built from 12 residues. CDR3: CASSLEDRDYTF. CDR3 nucleotide sequence: TGTGCCAGCAGCTTAGAGGACAGGGACTACACCTTC.